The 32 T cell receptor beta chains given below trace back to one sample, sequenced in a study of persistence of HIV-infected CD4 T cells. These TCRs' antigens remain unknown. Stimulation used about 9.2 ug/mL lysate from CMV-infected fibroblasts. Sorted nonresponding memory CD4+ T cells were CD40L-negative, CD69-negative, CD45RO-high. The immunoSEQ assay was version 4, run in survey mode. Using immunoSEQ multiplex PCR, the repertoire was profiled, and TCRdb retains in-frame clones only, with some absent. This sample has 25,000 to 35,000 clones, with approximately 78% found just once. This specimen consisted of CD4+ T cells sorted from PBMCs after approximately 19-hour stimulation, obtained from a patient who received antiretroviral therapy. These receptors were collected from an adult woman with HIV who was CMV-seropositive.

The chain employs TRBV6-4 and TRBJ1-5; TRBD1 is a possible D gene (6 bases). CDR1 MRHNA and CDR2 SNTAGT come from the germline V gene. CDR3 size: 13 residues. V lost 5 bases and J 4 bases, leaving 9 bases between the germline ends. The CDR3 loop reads CASSYRENQPQHF. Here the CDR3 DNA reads TGTGCCAGCAGTTACAGGGAGAATCAGCCCCAGCATTTT.

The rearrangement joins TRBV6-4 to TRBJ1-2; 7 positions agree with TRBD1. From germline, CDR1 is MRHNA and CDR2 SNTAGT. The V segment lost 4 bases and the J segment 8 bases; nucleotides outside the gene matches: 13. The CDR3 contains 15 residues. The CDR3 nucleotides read TGTGCCAGCAGTGCCAACAGGGGACCCGGTGGGGGCTACACCTTC. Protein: CASSANRGPGGGYTF.

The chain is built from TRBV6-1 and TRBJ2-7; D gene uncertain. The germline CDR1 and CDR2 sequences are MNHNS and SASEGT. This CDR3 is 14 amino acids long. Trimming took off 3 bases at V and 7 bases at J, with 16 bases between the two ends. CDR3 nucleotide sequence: TGTGCCAGCAGTGAGATGGCCGGTGGTACGGAGCAGTACGTC. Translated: CASSEMAGGTEQYV.

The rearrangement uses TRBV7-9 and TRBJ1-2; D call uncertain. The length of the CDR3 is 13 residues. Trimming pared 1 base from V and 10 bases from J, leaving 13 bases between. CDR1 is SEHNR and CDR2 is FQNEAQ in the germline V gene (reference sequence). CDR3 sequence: CASSLEVGSDYTF. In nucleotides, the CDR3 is TGTGCCAGCAGCTTAGAGGTTGGGTCCGACTACACCTTC.

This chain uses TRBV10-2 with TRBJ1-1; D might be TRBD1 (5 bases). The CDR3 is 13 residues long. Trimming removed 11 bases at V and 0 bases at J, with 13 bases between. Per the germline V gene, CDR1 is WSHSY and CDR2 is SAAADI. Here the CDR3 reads CASRARVNTEAFF. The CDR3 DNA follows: TGCGCCTCAAGGGCCAGGGTGAACACTGAAGCTTTCTTT.

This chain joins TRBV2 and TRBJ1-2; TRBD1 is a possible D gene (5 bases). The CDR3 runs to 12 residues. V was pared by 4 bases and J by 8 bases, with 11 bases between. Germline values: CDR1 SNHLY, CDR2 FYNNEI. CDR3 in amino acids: CASSGGEGGYTF. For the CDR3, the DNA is TGTGCCAGCAGTGGGGGGGAGGGCGGCTACACCTTC.

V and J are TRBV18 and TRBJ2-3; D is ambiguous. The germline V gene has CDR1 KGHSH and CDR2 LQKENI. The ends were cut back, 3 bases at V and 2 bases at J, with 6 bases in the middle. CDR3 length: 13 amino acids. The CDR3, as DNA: TGTGCCAGCTCACCCTCGTCCACAGATACGCAGTATTTT. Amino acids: CASSPSSTDTQYF. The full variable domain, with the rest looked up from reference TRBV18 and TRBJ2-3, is NAGVMQNPRHLVRRRGQEARLRCSPMKGHSHVYWYRQLPEEGLKFMVYLQKENIIDESGMPKERFSAEFPKEGPSILRIQQVVRGDSAAYFCASSPSSTDTQYFGPGTRLTVL.

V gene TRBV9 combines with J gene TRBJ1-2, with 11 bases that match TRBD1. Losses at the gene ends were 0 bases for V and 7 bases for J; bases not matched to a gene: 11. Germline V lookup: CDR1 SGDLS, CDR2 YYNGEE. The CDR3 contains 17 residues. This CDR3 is CASSVVLFGQGASGYTF. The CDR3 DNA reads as TGTGCCAGCAGCGTAGTGTTATTCGGACAGGGGGCGAGTGGCTACACCTTC.

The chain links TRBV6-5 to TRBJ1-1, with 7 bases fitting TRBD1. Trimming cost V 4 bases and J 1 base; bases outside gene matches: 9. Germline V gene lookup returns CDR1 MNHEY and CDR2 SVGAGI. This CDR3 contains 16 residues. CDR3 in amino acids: CASSFRQGIRNTEAFF. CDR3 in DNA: TGTGCCAGCAGTTTCCGACAGGGTATCAGGAACACTGAAGCTTTCTTT.

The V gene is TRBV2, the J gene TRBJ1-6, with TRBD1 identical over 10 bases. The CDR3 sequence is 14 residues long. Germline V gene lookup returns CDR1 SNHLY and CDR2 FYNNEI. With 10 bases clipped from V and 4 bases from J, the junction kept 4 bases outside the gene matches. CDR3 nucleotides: TGTGCCACTAGACAGGGGGCTTATAATTCACCCCTCCACTTT. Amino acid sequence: CATRQGAYNSPLHF.

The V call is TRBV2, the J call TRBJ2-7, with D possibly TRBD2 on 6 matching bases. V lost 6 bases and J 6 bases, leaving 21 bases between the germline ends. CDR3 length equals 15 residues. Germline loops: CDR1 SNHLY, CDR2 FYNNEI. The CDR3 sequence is CASSSVGVRAGEQYF. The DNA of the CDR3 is TGTGCCAGCAGCTCTGTAGGGGTAAGAGCGGGCGAGCAGTACTTC.

Here the CDR3 DNA reads TGTGCCAGCAGTGAGAACACAGGGGAAAGGTATGGCTACACCTTC. Protein: CASSENTGERYGYTF. This chain uses TRBV25-1 with TRBJ1-2; 7 bases fit TRBD1. Per germline, CDR1 MGHDK and CDR2 SYGVNS. The V and J ends lost 3 bases and 5 bases, in that order; junction bases with no gene match: 9. The CDR3 has 15 residues.

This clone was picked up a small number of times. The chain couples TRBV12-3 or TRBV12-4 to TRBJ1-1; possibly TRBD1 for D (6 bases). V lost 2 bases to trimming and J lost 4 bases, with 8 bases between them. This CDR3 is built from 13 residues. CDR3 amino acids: CASSLTQGTEAFF. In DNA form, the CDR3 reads TGTGCCAGCAGTTTAACACAGGGCACTGAAGCTTTCTTT.

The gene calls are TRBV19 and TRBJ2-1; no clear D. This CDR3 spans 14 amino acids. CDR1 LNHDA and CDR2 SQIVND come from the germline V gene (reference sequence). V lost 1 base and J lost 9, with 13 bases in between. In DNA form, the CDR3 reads TGTGCCAGTAGTATAGGTACTAATTTGGGTGAGCAGTTCTTC. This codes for CASSIGTNLGEQFF.

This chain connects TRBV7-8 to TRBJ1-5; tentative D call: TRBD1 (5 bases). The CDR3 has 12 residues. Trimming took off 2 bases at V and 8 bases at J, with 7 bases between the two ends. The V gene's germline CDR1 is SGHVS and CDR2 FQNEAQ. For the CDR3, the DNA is TGTGCCAGCAGCTTACTGGGGGAGCCCCAGCATTTT. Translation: CASSLLGEPQHF.

CDR3 in amino acids: CASSLTRGRGSTEAFF. DNA of the CDR3: TGTGCCAGCAGCTTAACTCGCGGAAGGGGGAGCACTGAAGCTTTCTTT. The gene calls are TRBV7-2 and TRBJ1-1, with TRBD1 as a possible D gene (6 bases). The CDR3 sequence is 16 residues long. Trimming cost V 2 bases and J 4 bases, with 17 bases left between them. In germline, CDR1 is SGHTA, CDR2 FQGNSA.

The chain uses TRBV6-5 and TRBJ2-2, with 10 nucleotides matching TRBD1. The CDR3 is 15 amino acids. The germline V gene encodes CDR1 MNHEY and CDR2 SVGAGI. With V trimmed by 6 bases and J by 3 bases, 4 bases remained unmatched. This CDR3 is CASRRQGAHTGELFF. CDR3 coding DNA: TGTGCCAGCAGAAGACAGGGGGCTCACACCGGGGAGCTGTTTTTT.

The DNA for the CDR3 is TGTGCCTCCGGTGGGACTTCAAGGGCTAATGAAAAACTGTTTTTT. Protein sequence: CASGGTSRANEKLFF. The chain uses TRBV30 and TRBJ1-4, with a tentative D call TRBD1 (5 bases). Trimming stripped 7 bases from V and 3 bases from J, with 18 bases between. From germline, CDR1 is GTSNPN and CDR2 SVGIG (reference sequence). The CDR3 length is 15 residues.

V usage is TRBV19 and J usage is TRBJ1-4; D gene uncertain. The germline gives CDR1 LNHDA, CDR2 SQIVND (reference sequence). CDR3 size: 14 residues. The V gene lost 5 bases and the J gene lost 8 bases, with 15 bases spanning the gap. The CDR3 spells CASSYGLRGEKLFF. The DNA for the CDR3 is TGTGCCAGTAGTTACGGTCTTCGAGGGGAAAAACTGTTTTTT.

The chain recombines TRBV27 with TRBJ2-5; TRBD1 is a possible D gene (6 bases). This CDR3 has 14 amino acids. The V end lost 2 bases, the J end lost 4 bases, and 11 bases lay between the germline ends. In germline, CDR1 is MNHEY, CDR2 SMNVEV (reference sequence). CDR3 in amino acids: CASSLGTGRETQYF. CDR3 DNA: TGTGCCAGCAGTTTAGGTACAGGGAGAGAGACCCAGTACTTC.

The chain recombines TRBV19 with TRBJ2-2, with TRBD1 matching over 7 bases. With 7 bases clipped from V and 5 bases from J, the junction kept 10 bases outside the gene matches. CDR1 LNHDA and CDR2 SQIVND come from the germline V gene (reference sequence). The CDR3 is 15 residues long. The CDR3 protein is CASITRQGWTGELFF. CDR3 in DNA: TGTGCCAGTATTACCCGACAGGGTTGGACCGGGGAGCTGTTTTTT.

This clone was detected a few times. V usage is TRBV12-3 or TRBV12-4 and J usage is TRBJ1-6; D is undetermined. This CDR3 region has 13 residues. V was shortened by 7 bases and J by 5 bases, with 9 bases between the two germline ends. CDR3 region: CASKERDNSPLHF. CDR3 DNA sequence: TGTGCCAGCAAAGAGCGTGATAATTCACCCCTCCACTTT.

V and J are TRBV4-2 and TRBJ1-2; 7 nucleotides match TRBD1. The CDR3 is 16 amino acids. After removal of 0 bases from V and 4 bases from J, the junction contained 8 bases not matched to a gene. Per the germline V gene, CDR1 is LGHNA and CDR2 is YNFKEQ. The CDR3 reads CASSQESDRAGYGYTF. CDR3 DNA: TGTGCCAGCAGCCAAGAATCTGACAGGGCAGGCTATGGCTACACCTTC.

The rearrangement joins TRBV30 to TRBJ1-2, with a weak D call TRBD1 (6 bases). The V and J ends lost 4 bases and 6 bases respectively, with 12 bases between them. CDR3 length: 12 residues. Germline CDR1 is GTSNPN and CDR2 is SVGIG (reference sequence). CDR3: CAWTDRIHGYTF. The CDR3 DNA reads TGTGCCTGGACAGACAGGATCCATGGCTACACCTTC.

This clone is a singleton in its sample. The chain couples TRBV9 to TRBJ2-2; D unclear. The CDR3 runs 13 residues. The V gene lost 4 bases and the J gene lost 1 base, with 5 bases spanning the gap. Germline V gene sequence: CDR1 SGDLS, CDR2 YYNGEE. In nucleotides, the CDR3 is TGTGCCAGCAGCTTCAGGAACACCGGGGAGCTGTTTTTT. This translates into CASSFRNTGELFF.

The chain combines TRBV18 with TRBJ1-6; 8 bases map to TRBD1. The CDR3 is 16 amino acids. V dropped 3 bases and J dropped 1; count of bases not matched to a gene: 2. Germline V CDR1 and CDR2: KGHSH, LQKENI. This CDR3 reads CASSPGQASYNSPLHF. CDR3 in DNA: TGTGCCAGCTCACCGGGACAGGCGTCCTATAATTCACCCCTCCACTTT.

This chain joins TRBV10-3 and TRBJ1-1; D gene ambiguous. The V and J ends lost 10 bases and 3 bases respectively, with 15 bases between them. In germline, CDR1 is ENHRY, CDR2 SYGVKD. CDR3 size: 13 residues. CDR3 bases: TGTGCCACCCAAATTTCATTGGACACTGAAGCTTTCTTT. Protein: CATQISLDTEAFF.

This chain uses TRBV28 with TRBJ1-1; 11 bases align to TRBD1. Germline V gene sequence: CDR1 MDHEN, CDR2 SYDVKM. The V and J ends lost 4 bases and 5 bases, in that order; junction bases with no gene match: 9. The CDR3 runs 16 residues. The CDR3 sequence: CASSSFGQGARTEAFF. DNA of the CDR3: TGTGCCAGCAGTTCCTTCGGACAGGGGGCGAGAACTGAAGCTTTCTTT. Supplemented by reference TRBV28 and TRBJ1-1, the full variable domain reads DVKVTQSSRYLVKRTGEKVFLECVQDMDHENMFWYRQDPGLGLRLIYFSYDVKMKEKGDIPEGYSVSREKKERFSLILESASTNQTSMYLCASSSFGQGARTEAFFGQGTRLTVV.

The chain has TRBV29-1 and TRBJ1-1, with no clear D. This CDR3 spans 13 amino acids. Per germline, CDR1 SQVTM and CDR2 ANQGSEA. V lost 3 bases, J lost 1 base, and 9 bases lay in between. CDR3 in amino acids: CSVEVVRNTEAFF. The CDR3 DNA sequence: TGCAGCGTTGAGGTGGTACGGAACACTGAAGCTTTCTTT.

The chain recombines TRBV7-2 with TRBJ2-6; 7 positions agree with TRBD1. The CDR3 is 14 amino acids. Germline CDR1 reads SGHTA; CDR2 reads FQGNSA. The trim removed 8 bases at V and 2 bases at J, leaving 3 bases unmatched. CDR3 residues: CASPTGTGANVLTF. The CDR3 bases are TGTGCCAGCCCGACAGGGACTGGGGCCAACGTCCTGACTTTC.

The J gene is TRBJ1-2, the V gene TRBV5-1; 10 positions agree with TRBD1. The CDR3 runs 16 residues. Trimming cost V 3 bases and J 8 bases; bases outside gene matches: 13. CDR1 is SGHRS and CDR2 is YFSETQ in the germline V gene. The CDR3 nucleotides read TGCGCCAGCAGCTCCACCGGGACAGGGGAGCTTCGAGGCTACACCTTC. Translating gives CASSSTGTGELRGYTF.

The CDR3 here is CASSSRGGSVNSPLHF. The CDR3 bases are TGTGCCAGTAGTTCACGCGGGGGGAGCGTTAATTCACCCCTCCACTTT. V gene TRBV19 combines with J gene TRBJ1-6; a possible D gene is TRBD1 (5 bases). The V gene's germline CDR1 is LNHDA and CDR2 SQIVND (reference sequence). The CDR3 length is 16 residues. Between the trimmed V and J ends, which lost 5 bases and 6 bases, there was a span of 17 bases.